A few counts support the clone carrying this T cell receptor beta chain. Authors' processing steps: Amplification of reference gene primers provided the estimated nucleated cell counts. Using immunoSEQ multiplex PCR, the repertoire was profiled, and TCRdb retains in-frame clones only, with some absent. The V and J calls and clone size were taken over from that table, and D and trimming were inferred from the DNA. The data hold about 230,000 clones, with roughly 80% observed a single time. The CDR3 spans 14 residues. Germline CDR1 SGHAT, CDR2 FQNNGV. With V trimmed by 5 bases and J by 4 bases, 7 bases remained unmatched. The sample is drawn from a study of blood T cell repertoires in COVID-19. Overall study context: The United States, Italy and Spain provided the acute and convalescent COVID-19 samples. T cells, B-cell-depleted T cells, or PBMCs supplied cDNA or gDNA.

This clonotype was sampled from a woman older than 75 with acute or convalescent COVID-19. The sample was peripheral blood. The rearrangement uses TRBV11-2 and TRBJ2-7; 8 nucleotides agree with TRBD2. The chain's CDR3 is CASSTLTSVYEQYF. CDR3 in DNA: TGTGCCAGCAGCACCCTGACTAGCGTGTACGAGCAGTACTTC. The entire variable domain, with the rest obtained from reference TRBV11-2 and TRBJ2-7, is as follows: EAGVAQSPRYKIIEKRQSVAFWCNPISGHATLYWYQQILGQGPKLLIQFQNNGVVDDSQLPKDRFSAERLKGVDSTLKIQPAKLEDSAVYLCASSTLTSVYEQYFGPGTRLTVT.